The source of this T cell receptor beta chain is a study of OX40 agonist ivuxolimab in advanced cancers. General study findings and limits: On average, CD8+ T cells had more expanded clones than CD4+.

As to this clone: What it binds is unknown.

Between the trimmed V and J ends, which lost 2 bases and 6 bases, there was a span of 10 bases. Per germline, CDR1 MNHEY and CDR2 SMNVEV (reference sequence). The CDR3 contains 14 residues. The method was immunoSEQ multiplex PCR; TCRdb's version includes in-frame clones alone and lacks a portion of them. The table has 36,000 or so clones, roughly three quarters seen once. Specimen: CD4+ or CD8+ T cells sorted from blood, collected in a trial of the OX40 agonist ivuxolimab. This clonotype originated in an adult with an advanced solid tumor such as melanoma, head and neck, liver or kidney cancer. The rearrangement joins TRBV27 to TRBJ2-2, with D perhaps TRBD2 (5 bases). For the CDR3, the DNA is TGTGCCAGCAGTTTAGAACTAGGACCCGGGGAGCTGTTTTTT. Protein sequence: CASSLELGPGELFF.